This T cell receptor (beta chain) was sequenced in a study of beta chain features in type 1 diabetes. Turning to the study itself: When patients were set against healthy donors, age, gender and cell yields were similar. Sorted cells numbering around 100,000,000 were examined across all samples. Study-level findings and limits: Patients with Type 1 diabetes showed moderately but significantly shorter TCRB CDR3s in all four CD4+ subsets. Whether HLA type influences TCRB rearrangement remained unresolved here.

J lost 5 bases, V lost 3 bases, and 14 bases had no gene match. Germline values: CDR1 SGDLS, CDR2 YYNGEE. The CDR3 is made up of 16 amino acids. As for this clone: Its antigen is still unknown.

The isolated RNA, all of it, was reverse transcribed, so expressed TCRB transcripts were what got sequenced. Sequencing used immunoSEQ multiplex PCR; TCRdb keeps in-frame clones, though not all of them. The sample holds more than 250,000 clones, around 20% seen once. CD4+ cells of the naive, central memory, regulatory and stem cell-like memory types were sorted via CD45RO/CCR7/CD25/CD127/CD95/CD27. Input material: naive CD4+ T cells from blood. The V call is TRBV9, the J call TRBJ2-7; 7 bases are shared with TRBD2. The sequence derives from a middle-aged woman with type 1 diabetes. The CDR3 reads CASSASSGSYGHEQYF. The CDR3 DNA follows: TGTGCCAGCAGCGCATCTAGCGGTTCGTATGGCCACGAGCAGTACTTC.